One sample yielded the 20 T cell receptor beta chains listed below, sequenced in a study of blood T cells in healthy people across ages. Primed by a sample-barcoded 5' primer and a J-beta primer mix, a second PCR proceeded for roughly 6 to 12 cycles. TCRdb re-called the 5' RACE reads through MiXCR, storing one row per CDR3 protein. The data hold approximately 800,000 distinct CDR3 sequences, with roughly 60% observed a single time. Specimen: blood. These receptors came from a man aged 25 to 40 in good health.

In this sample, this clonotype turned up a few times. The chain combines TRBV12-3 or TRBV12-4 with TRBJ2-1; TRBD2 aligns across 13 bases. The V segment lost 6 bases and the J segment 4 bases; nucleotides outside the gene matches: 9. The CDR3 has 17 residues. The CDR3 coding sequence is TGTGCCAGCAGGGCCACTACTAGCGGGGGGGGGTACAATGAGCAGTTCTTC. It codes for CASRATTSGGGYNEQFF.

The chain couples TRBV9 to TRBJ2-2; 11 bases line up with TRBD2. CDR1 SGDLS and CDR2 YYNGEE come from the germline V gene. V dropped 1 base and J dropped 0; count of bases not matched to a gene: 2. The CDR3 covers 17 residues. As DNA, the CDR3 is TGTGCCAGCAGCGTACCTAGCGGGGGGACGAACACCGGGGAGCTGTTTTTT. As protein: CASSVPSGGTNTGELFF.

The sample holds a few counts of this clonotype. The chain combines TRBV10-3 with TRBJ2-3; the match to TRBD2 covers 9 bases. Germline loops: CDR1 ENHRY, CDR2 SYGVKD. This CDR3 region has 18 residues. V lost 5 bases, J lost 3 bases, and 15 bases stayed unmatched. In DNA, the CDR3 is TGTGCCATCAGTCCCGATCTCGTTAGCGGGGGTGCAACAGATACGCAGTATTTT. As protein: CAISPDLVSGGATDTQYF.

The chain employs TRBV9 and TRBJ2-1; TRBD1 matches 7 bases. The V and J ends lost 0 bases and 5 bases, in that order; junction bases with no gene match: 8. Germline lookup yields CDR1 SGDLS and CDR2 YYNGEE. The CDR3 length is 16 residues. The CDR3 is CASSVGGRGTDNEQFF. In DNA, the CDR3 is TGTGCCAGCAGCGTAGGAGGCAGGGGGACCGACAATGAGCAGTTCTTC.

The chain employs TRBV27 and TRBJ1-5; D is undetermined. Germline V gene sequence: CDR1 MNHEY, CDR2 SMNVEV (reference sequence). This CDR3 contains 15 residues. V gave up 3 bases and J gave up 0 bases, with 9 bases separating them. CDR3 amino acids: CASSFSGFSNQPQHF. The CDR3 region has the DNA TGTGCCAGCAGTTTTTCGGGTTTTAGCAATCAGCCCCAGCATTTT.

This clonotype was counted only a few times. The genes are TRBV27 and TRBJ1-2, with D tentatively TRBD1 (6 bases). The CDR3 runs 15 residues. The germline V and J ends were trimmed by 5 bases and 8 bases, with 21 bases remaining between them. Germline CDR1 and CDR2: MNHEY and SMNVEV (reference sequence). CDR3 region: CASSRGTSFRGGYTF. CDR3 nucleotides: TGTGCCAGCAGTAGGGGGACAAGCTTCCGGGGGGGCTACACCTTC.

On this clonotype itself: At one boundary the junction diverges from the germline segment, which might be a read error. This rearrangement joins TRBV12-3 or TRBV12-4 to TRBJ2-7, with D hard to call. Near its end, the DNA agrees better with TRBJ2-1, so the J call may be wrong. The CDR3 runs 11 residues. The CDR3 here is CASSFDYEQFF. The CDR3 bases are TGTGCTAGCAGTTTTGATTACGAGCAGTTCTTC.

CDR3 protein: CASSQTTGEQFF. DNA for the CDR3: TGTGCCAGCAGCCAGACGACGGGAGAGCAGTTCTTC. The chain links TRBV3-1 to TRBJ2-1; weak D call: TRBD2 (5 bases). V was cut by 3 bases and J by 10 bases, with 10 bases left in between. The CDR3 extends over 12 amino acids. Germline CDR1 reads LGHDT; CDR2 reads YNNKEL (reference sequence).

This clonotype was seen a few times. The V and J genes are TRBV6-1 and TRBJ2-5; D not resolved. Germline CDR1 MNHNS, CDR2 SASEGT. The CDR3 totals 13 residues. Trimming shortened V by 4 bases and J by 3 bases, and 9 bases separated the two germline ends. This CDR3 is CASSVVQKETQYF. CDR3 bases: TGTGCCAGCAGTGTAGTACAGAAAGAGACCCAGTACTTC.

This chain connects TRBV28 to TRBJ2-5, with 9 bases that match TRBD2. CDR1 MDHEN and CDR2 SYDVKM come from the germline V gene. The V gene end was trimmed by 7 bases and the J gene end by 2 bases; junction bases not matched to a gene: 8. This CDR3 is built from 15 residues. DNA for the CDR3: TGTGCCAGCACTCCTAGCGGGATCCAGCAAGAGACCCAGTACTTC. This codes for CASTPSGIQQETQYF.

This sequence joins TRBV20-1 and TRBJ1-3; TRBD1 is a possible D gene (6 bases). Trimming took off 6 bases at V and 2 bases at J, with 14 bases between the two ends. The CDR3 sequence is 14 residues long. CDR1 DFQATT and CDR2 SNEGSKA come from the germline V gene (reference sequence). The CDR3 coding sequence is TGCAGTGCCGACCCACCAGGGGCTGGAAACACCATATATTTT. It translates to CSADPPGAGNTIYF.

This clonotype was seen once. An end of the junction differs from the germline gene, which may be a read error. J is TRBJ1-2 and V is TRBV2, with 8 bases fitting TRBD1. In germline, CDR1 is SNHLY, CDR2 FYNNEI. The CDR3 has 14 amino acids. The CDR3 DNA is TGTGCCTACCCACCGGACAGGGATTTAGATGGCTGCACCTTC. Translating gives CAYPPDRDLDGCTF.

The count of this clonotype is one. The V gene is TRBV12-3 or TRBV12-4, the J gene TRBJ2-3; D is undetermined. V gave up 6 bases and J gave up 7 bases, with 11 bases separating them. The CDR3 contains 12 residues. DNA for the CDR3: TGTGCCAGCAGATTTGGGGAAAATACGCAGTATTTT. It specifies CASRFGENTQYF.

J is TRBJ2-5 and V is TRBV24-1; D ambiguous. CDR1 KGHDR and CDR2 SFDVKD come from the germline V gene. The CDR3 contains 14 residues. Trimming shortened V by 4 bases and J by 5 bases, and 13 bases separated the two germline ends. The DNA for the CDR3 is TGTGCCACCAGTGACATGGGAACCCGGGAGACCCAGTACTTC. Its protein product is CATSDMGTRETQYF.

The V and J genes are TRBV6-6 and TRBJ2-4, with D possibly matching TRBD2 (6 bases). The CDR3 loop spans 16 amino acids. Trimming removed 2 bases from V and 2 bases from J, with 13 bases in between. From germline, CDR1 is MNHNY and CDR2 SVGAGI (reference sequence). The CDR3 bases are TGTGCCAGCAGTTACGAGAGTGGGGGGACCAAAAACATTCAGTACTTC. Its protein is CASSYESGGTKNIQYF.

V is TRBV20-1 and J is TRBJ1-1; 9 positions match TRBD1. The germline CDR1 and CDR2 sequences are DFQATT and SNEGSKA (reference sequence). The CDR3 spans 17 residues. With 5 bases clipped from V and 6 bases from J, the junction kept 19 bases outside the gene matches. The CDR3 is CSAPNRGPGSWGAEAFF. The CDR3, as DNA: TGCAGTGCTCCCAACAGGGGGCCTGGAAGTTGGGGCGCTGAAGCTTTCTTT.

This clonotype occurred a few times. The chain recombines TRBV12-3 or TRBV12-4 with TRBJ1-5; no firm D call. V was cut by 3 bases and J by 0 bases, with 6 bases left in between. This CDR3 is built from 14 residues. The CDR3 sequence: CASSLQDSNQPQHF. CDR3 DNA: TGTGCCAGCAGTTTGCAGGATAGCAATCAGCCCCAGCATTTT.

This clonotype was counted only a few times. This chain links TRBV6-6 with TRBJ2-2; D gene ambiguous. The CDR3 is made up of 13 amino acids. The germline CDR1 and CDR2 sequences are MNHNY and SVGAGI (reference sequence). V was pared by 6 bases and J by 6 bases, with 11 bases between. CDR3 nucleotide sequence: TGTGCCAGCAGGGTTACTGCGGCCGGGGAGCTGTTTTTT. This sequence encodes CASRVTAAGELFF.

The rearrangement joins TRBV7-2 to TRBJ2-1; 7 bases map to TRBD2. Germline CDR1 SGHTA, CDR2 FQGNSA. This CDR3 contains 15 residues. V gave up 1 base and J gave up 8 bases; unmatched junction bases: 8. CDR3 amino acids: CASSLGVGGIDEQFF. The CDR3 bases are TGTGCCAGCAGCTTAGGTGTCGGGGGGATCGATGAGCAGTTCTTC.

V usage is TRBV29-1 and J usage is TRBJ2-1; D is unresolved. The J call is doubtful: the DNA matches TRBJ2-7 better. The germline V gene has CDR1 SQVTM and CDR2 ANQGSEA. The CDR3 runs to 12 residues. This CDR3 reads CSVEQASYEQYF. The DNA for the CDR3 is TGCAGCGTTGAGCAGGCTTCCTACGAGCAGTACTTC.